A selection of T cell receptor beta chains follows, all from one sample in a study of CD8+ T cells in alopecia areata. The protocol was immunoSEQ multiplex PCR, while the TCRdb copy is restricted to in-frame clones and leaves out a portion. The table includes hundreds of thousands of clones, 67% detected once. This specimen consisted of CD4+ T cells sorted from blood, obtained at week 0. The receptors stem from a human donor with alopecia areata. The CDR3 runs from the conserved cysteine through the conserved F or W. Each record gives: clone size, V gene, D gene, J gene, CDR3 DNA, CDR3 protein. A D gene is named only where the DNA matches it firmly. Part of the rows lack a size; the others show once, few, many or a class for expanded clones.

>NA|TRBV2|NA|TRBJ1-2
TGTGCCACCTCTCTGACAGGCCAAAATGGCTACACCTTC
CATSLTGQNGYTF
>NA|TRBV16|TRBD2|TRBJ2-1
TGTGCCAGCAGCCCCCTGGCGGGGGCCTACAATGAGCAGTTCTTC
CASSPLAGAYNEQFF
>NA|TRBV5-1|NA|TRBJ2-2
TGCGCCAGCAGCTTGGACACTAGCCACAACACCGGGGAGCTGTTTTTT
CASSLDTSHNTGELFF
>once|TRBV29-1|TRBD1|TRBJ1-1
TGCAGCGTACTAAACAGGGGAAGCAACACTGAAGCTTTCTTT
CSVLNRGSNTEAFF
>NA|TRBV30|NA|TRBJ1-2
TGTGCCTGGTCACAAGCCACAGGAGACTATGGCTACACCTTC
CAWSQATGDYGYTF
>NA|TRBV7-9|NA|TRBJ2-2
TGTGCCAGCAGCTTTCTGACCACGAACACCGGGGAGCTGTTTTTT
CASSFLTTNTGELFF
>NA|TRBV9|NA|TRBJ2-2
TGTGCCAGCAACCGAGGAACCGGGGAGCTGTTTTTT
CASNRGTGELFF
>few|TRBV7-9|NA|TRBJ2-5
TGTGCCAGCAGCCCACAAGAGACCCAGTACTTC
CASSPQETQYF
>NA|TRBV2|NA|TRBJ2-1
TGTGCCAGCAATCATGAGCAGTTCTTC
CASNHEQFF
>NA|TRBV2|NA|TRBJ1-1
TGTGCCAGCACCACCCAGGGTCCGCTGAACACTGAAGCTTTCTTT
CASTTQGPLNTEAFF
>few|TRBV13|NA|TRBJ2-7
TGTGCCAGCAGCTTAGATGGCTCCGACTACGAGCAGTACTTC
CASSLDGSDYEQYF
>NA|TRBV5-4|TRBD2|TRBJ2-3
TGTGCCAGCAGCTCGACTAGCGGGCGCCCTGTAGATACGCAGTATTTT
CASSSTSGRPVDTQYF
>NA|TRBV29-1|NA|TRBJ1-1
TGCAGCGTTACAGGGAGAGTAAACACTGAAGCTTTCTTT
CSVTGRVNTEAFF
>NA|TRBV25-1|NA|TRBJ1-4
TGTGCCAGCAGTGAGGGACGGGGGAATGAAAAACTGTTTTTT
CASSEGRGNEKLFF
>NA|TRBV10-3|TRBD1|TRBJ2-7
TGTGCCATCAGGGGACAGGGCTACGAGCAGTACTTC
CAIRGQGYEQYF
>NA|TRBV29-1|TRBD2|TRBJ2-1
TGCAGCGTCGGGACTAGCGGGGGTGTTTCCTACAATGAGCAGTTCTTC
CSVGTSGGVSYNEQFF
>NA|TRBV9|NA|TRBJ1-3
TGTGCCAGCAGCCGGGCAGGGATCGAAAACACCATATATTTT
CASSRAGIENTIYF
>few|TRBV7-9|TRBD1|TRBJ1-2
TGTGCCAGCAGCTCAATACCCCAGGGGGGAGGCTACACCTTC
CASSSIPQGGGYTF
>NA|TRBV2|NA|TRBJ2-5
TGTGCCAGCGAAGGGATCCAAGAGACCCAGTACTTC
CASEGIQETQYF
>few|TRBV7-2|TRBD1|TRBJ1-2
TGTGCCAGCAGCCCATTAGACAGGGGCTATGGCTACACCTTC
CASSPLDRGYGYTF
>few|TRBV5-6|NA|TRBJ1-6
TGTGCCAGCAGCTTGGATCAGGGAACGGGTTCACCCCTCCACTTT
CASSLDQGTGSPLHF
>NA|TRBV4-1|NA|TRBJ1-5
TGCGCCAGCAGCCAATTGGAGCCCCAGCATTTT
CASSQLEPQHF